These T cell receptor beta chains were read from a single sample in a study of identical twins. TCRdb processed the 5' RACE reads anew with MiXCR; each CDR3 protein has one entry. The data contain 270,000 or so distinct CDR3 sequences, about 8.5% of them singletons. The same sample was also used in a study of yellow fever vaccine responses in identical twins.

Specimen: CD8+ T cells sorted from blood. The receptors were gathered from a woman aged 18-29 years in good health. Each CDR3 is given with its conserved first and last residue. A D gene is named only where the DNA matches it firmly. Only some rows state a clone size, as once, few, many or a class for expanded clones.

d_call	cdr3_length	clone_size	v_call	j_call	cdr3_aa	cdr3_nt
NA	15	NA	TRBV28	TRBJ1-5	CASSLYARHDQPQHF	TGTGCCAGCAGTTTATATGCGCGACATGATCAGCCCCAGCATTTT
NA	12	few	TRBV7-9	TRBJ1-4	CASSLGPQGLFF	TGTGCCAGCAGCTTAGGGCCCCAGGGACTGTTTTTT
TRBD1	15	few	TRBV27	TRBJ2-5	CASRSDRGPGETQYF	TGTGCCAGCAGGTCCGACAGGGGGCCGGGAGAGACCCAGTACTTC
TRBD2	15	many	TRBV29-1	TRBJ2-5	CSVEGGTSVGETQYF	TGCAGCGTTGAAGGGGGGACTAGCGTCGGGGAGACCCAGTACTTC
NA	16	NA	TRBV7-8	TRBJ2-6	CASSPWGSPGANVLTF	TGTGCCAGCAGCCCGTGGGGTTCACCTGGGGCCAACGTCCTGACTTTC
TRBD1	14	few	TRBV19	TRBJ2-1	CASSRGQPYNEQFF	TGTGCCAGTTCTCGGGGACAGCCTTACAATGAGCAGTTCTTC
TRBD1	14	many	TRBV27	TRBJ2-2	CASSFRDSTGELFF	TGTGCCAGCAGTTTCCGGGACAGCACCGGGGAGCTGTTTTTT
NA	17	few	TRBV4-3	TRBJ2-7	CASSQDHWAESSYEQYF	TGCGCCAGCAGCCAAGATCACTGGGCGGAGAGCTCCTACGAGCAGTACTTC
NA	13	NA	TRBV15	TRBJ2-2	CATSRDNTGELFF	TGTGCCACCAGCAGAGATAACACCGGGGAGCTGTTTTTT
TRBD2	16	many	TRBV6-1	TRBJ2-1	CASSPELAERYNEQFF	TGTGCCAGCAGTCCGGAACTAGCGGAACGGTACAATGAGCAGTTCTTC
TRBD1	15	NA	TRBV3-1	TRBJ1-5	CASSQETGRNQPQHF	TGTGCCAGCAGCCAGGAGACAGGGAGGAATCAGCCCCAGCATTTT
NA	12	few	TRBV6-4	TRBJ2-3	CASSDGADTQYF	TGTGCCAGCAGTGACGGCGCCGATACGCAGTATTTT
TRBD2	17	NA	TRBV7-9	TRBJ2-3	CASTPLWTSGETDTQYF	TGTGCCAGCACGCCACTTTGGACTAGCGGGGAAACAGATACGCAGTATTTT
TRBD2	21	NA	TRBV5-6	TRBJ2-2	CASSLGFIGTGGPVTTGELFF	TGTGCCAGCAGCTTGGGATTTATCGGGACGGGGGGGCCCGTAACCACCGGGGAGCTGTTTTTT
TRBD2	17	many	TRBV2	TRBJ2-7	CASSTSRLAASSYEQYF	TGTGCCAGCAGTACGAGCAGGCTAGCGGCGTCCTCCTACGAGCAGTACTTC
NA	14	NA	TRBV7-6	TRBJ1-1	CASTSDGRNTEAFF	TGTGCCAGCACCTCGGACGGGAGGAACACTGAAGCTTTCTTT
NA	12	few	TRBV7-8	TRBJ2-7	CASGVGTYEQYF	TGTGCCAGCGGAGTAGGGACCTACGAGCAGTACTTC
NA	13	NA	TRBV7-7	TRBJ2-1	CASSSGQYNEQFF	TGTGCTAGCAGCTCGGGCCAATACAATGAGCAGTTCTTC
NA	15	few	TRBV28	TRBJ2-5	CASSLVVGYQETQYF	TGTGCCAGCAGTCTAGTTGTGGGGTACCAAGAGACCCAGTACTTC
NA	14	many	TRBV27	TRBJ2-7	CASSDLDRMDEQYF	TGTGCCAGCAGTGATCTAGACCGGATGGACGAGCAGTACTTC
NA	16	few	TRBV28	TRBJ2-1	CASSLAVTPTLSEQFF	TGTGCCAGCAGTTTGGCCGTAACTCCCACATTGAGTGAGCAGTTCTTC
NA	14	many	TRBV4-3	TRBJ1-1	CASSQDLANTEAFF	TGCGCCAGCAGCCAAGATTTGGCGAACACTGAAGCTTTCTTT
TRBD1	15	many	TRBV27	TRBJ2-2	CASGRGQGGTGELFF	TGTGCCAGTGGACGGGGACAGGGAGGGACCGGGGAGCTGTTTTTT
TRBD2	16	many	TRBV5-1	TRBJ2-3	CASSAEVAGSTDTQYF	TGCGCCAGCAGCGCTGAGGTAGCGGGTAGCACAGATACGCAGTATTTT
NA	13	NA	TRBV7-9	TRBJ2-7	CASSLALVGEQYF	TGTGCCAGCAGCTTAGCGCTAGTGGGGGAGCAGTACTTC
TRBD1	16	few	TRBV4-3	TRBJ2-1	CASSQARTGWSDEQFF	TGCGCCAGCAGCCAGGCACGGACAGGGTGGTCGGATGAGCAGTTCTTC
TRBD2	21	few	TRBV6-2/TRBV6-3	TRBJ2-5	CASSYVTAPSWTSGSGETQYF	TGTGCCAGCAGTTACGTGACTGCACCTTCTTGGACTAGCGGGAGCGGTGAGACCCAGTACTTC
NA	13	many	TRBV7-9	TRBJ2-3	CASSFTLTDTQYF	TGTGCCAGCAGTTTTACCCTAACGGATACGCAGTATTTT
NA	18	few	TRBV11-2	TRBJ2-2	CASSLLFYDGTATGELFF	TGTGCCAGCAGCTTACTCTTTTACGACGGAACGGCTACCGGGGAGCTGTTTTTT
NA	12	many	TRBV12-3/TRBV12-4	TRBJ2-7	CASKHSSYEQYF	TGTGCCAGCAAACACTCTTCTTACGAGCAGTACTTC
NA	13	few	TRBV5-5	TRBJ2-7	CASSLDTDYEQYF	TGTGCCAGCAGCTTGGATACAGACTACGAGCAGTACTTC
TRBD2	13	few	TRBV3-1	TRBJ2-5	CASSQTSDQTQYF	TGTGCCAGCAGCCAGACTAGCGATCAGACCCAGTACTTC
TRBD2	18	few	TRBV20-1	TRBJ2-1	CSARPPSGRPSSYNEQFF	TGCAGTGCTAGACCCCCTAGCGGGAGGCCTAGCTCCTACAATGAGCAGTTCTTC
TRBD2	16	few	TRBV7-8	TRBJ2-1	CASSVHTSGTYNEQFF	TGTGCCAGCAGCGTCCACACTAGCGGGACCTACAATGAGCAGTTCTTC
NA	13	few	TRBV6-2/TRBV6-3	TRBJ2-2	CASSSSITGELFF	TGTGCCAGCAGTTCCTCTATCACCGGGGAGCTGTTTTTT
NA	14	many	TRBV5-1	TRBJ2-7	CASSYRELTYEQYF	TGCGCCAGCAGCTACCGGGAATTAACCTACGAGCAGTACTTC
TRBD2	16	NA	TRBV7-9	TRBJ2-1	CASSLRTSGTYNEQFF	TGTGCCAGCAGCCTCAGGACTAGCGGGACCTACAATGAGCAGTTCTTC
NA	13	few	TRBV29-1	TRBJ2-2	CSVIAANTGELFF	TGCAGCGTTATAGCGGCGAACACCGGGGAGCTGTTTTTT
NA	12	NA	TRBV10-3	TRBJ1-1	CAISESGREAFF	TGTGCCATCAGTGAGTCGGGCAGGGAAGCTTTCTTT